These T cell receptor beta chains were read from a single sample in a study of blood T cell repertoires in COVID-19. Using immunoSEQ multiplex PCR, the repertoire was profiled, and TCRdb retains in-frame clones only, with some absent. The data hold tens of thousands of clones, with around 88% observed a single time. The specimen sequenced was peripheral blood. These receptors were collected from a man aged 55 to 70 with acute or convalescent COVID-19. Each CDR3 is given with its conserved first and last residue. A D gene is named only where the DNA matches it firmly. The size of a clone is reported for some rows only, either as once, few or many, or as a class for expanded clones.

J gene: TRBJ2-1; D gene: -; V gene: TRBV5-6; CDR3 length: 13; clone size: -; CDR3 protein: CASSLSSGHGQFF; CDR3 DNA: TGTGCCAGCAGCTTATCGTCTGGACACGGGCAGTTCTTC
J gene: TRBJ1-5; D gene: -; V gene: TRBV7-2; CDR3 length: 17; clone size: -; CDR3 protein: CASSPRGGPNSNQPQHF; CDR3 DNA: TGTGCCAGCTCACCCCGGGGGGGCCCTAATAGCAATCAGCCCCAGCATTTT
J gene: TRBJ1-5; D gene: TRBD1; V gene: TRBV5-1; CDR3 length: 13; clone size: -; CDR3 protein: CASSFTGDQPQHF; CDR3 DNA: TGCGCCAGCAGCTTTACAGGGGATCAGCCCCAGCATTTT
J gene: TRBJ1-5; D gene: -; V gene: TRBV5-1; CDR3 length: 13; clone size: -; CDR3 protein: CASSLGPREPQHF; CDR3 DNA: TGCGCCAGCAGCTTGGGGCCGAGGGAGCCCCAGCATTTT
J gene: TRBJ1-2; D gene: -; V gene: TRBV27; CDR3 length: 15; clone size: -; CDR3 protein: CASSFGGVGGYGYTF; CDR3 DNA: TGTGCCAGCAGCTTTGGGGGGGTTGGGGGCTATGGCTACACCTTC
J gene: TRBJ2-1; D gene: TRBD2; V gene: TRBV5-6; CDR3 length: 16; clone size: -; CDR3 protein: CASSLWRGGQGTEQFF; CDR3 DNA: TGTGCCAGCAGCTTGTGGCGGGGGGGCCAGGGAACTGAGCAGTTCTTC
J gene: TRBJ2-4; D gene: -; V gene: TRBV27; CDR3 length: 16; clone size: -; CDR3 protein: CASQTGAYKAKNIQYF; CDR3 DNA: TGTGCCAGCCAGACAGGTGCGTACAAGGCCAAAAACATTCAGTACTTC
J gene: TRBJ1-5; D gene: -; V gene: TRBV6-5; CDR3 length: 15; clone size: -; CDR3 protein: CASNALLGGNQPQHF; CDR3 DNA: TGTGCCAGCAATGCCCTACTAGGCGGCAATCAGCCCCAGCATTTT
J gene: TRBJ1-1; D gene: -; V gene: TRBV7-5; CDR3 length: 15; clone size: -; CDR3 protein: CARSPASQEDTEAFF; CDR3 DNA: TGTGCCAGAAGCCCCGCTAGCCAAGAGGACACTGAAGCTTTCTTT
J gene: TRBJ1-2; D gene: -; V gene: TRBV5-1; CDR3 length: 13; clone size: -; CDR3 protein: CASSLLTDGGYTF; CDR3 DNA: TGCGCCAGCAGCTTACTGACCGACGGGGGCTACACCTTC
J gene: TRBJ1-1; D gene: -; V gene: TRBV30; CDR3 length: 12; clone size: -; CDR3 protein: CAWSNVAHEAFF; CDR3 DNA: TGTGCCTGGAGTAATGTAGCGCATGAAGCTTTCTTT
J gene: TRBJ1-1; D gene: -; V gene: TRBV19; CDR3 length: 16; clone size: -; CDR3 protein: CASSIRLTGKYTEAFF; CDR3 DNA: TGTGCCAGTAGTATTAGGCTTACAGGTAAGTACACTGAAGCTTTCTTT
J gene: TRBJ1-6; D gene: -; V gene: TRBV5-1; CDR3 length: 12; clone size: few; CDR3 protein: CASSLENSPLHF; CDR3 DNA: TGCGCCAGCAGCTTAGAGAATTCACCCCTCCACTTT
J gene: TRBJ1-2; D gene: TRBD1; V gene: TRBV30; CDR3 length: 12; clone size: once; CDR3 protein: CAWQGASRGYTF; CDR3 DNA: TGTGCCTGGCAGGGGGCCTCTCGGGGCTACACCTTC
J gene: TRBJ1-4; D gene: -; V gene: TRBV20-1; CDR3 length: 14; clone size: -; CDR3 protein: CSASFGVGGEKLFF; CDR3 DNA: TGCAGTGCTAGTTTTGGGGTCGGGGGTGAAAAACTGTTTTTT
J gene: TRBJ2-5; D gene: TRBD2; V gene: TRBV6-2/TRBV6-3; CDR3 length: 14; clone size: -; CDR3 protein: CASSPGLPQETQYF; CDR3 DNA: TGTGCCAGCAGCCCGGGACTACCACAAGAGACCCAGTACTTC
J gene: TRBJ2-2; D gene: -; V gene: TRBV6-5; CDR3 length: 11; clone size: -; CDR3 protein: CASTGGRELFF; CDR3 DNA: TGTGCCAGCACAGGAGGACGGGAGCTGTTTTTT
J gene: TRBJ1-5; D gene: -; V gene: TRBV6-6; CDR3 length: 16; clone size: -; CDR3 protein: CASSPRGGPNNQPQHF; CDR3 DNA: TGTGCCAGCAGTCCACGAGGGGGTCCTAACAATCAGCCCCAGCATTTT
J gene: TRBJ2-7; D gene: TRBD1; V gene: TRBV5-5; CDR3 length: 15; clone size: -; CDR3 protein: CASSPRGQTFYEQYF; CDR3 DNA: TGTGCCAGCAGCCCCAGGGGACAGACCTTCTACGAGCAGTACTTC
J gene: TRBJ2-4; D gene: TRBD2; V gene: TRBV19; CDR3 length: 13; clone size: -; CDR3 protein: CASSIDAGGYQYF; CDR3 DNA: TGTGCCAGTAGTATAGACGCGGGGGGATATCAGTACTTC